The rows below give T cell receptor beta chains drawn from one sample of a study of blood T cell repertoires in COVID-19. Libraries were prepared by immunoSEQ multiplex PCR; TCRdb keeps only in-frame clonotypes and omits some of them. This sample has 200,000 to 250,000 clones, with more than 75% found just once. The sequenced sample was peripheral blood. The receptors come from a young woman who had recovered from COVID-19. Both conserved end residues are part of each CDR3. The D gene is left open where the match is weak. The listing skips clone size in some rows; elsewhere it reads once, few, many or a size class.

v_call	d_call	j_call	clone_size	cdr3_length	cdr3_aa	cdr3_nt
TRBV6-5	TRBD1	TRBJ2-3	NA	14	CASSYDRVTDTQYF	TGTGCCAGCAGTTACGACAGGGTCACAGATACGCAGTATTTT
TRBV7-3	TRBD1	TRBJ2-1	NA	16	CASSPGGTGNYNEQFF	TGTGCCAGCAGCCCAGGCGGGACAGGGAACTACAATGAGCAGTTCTTC
TRBV5-1	NA	TRBJ2-3	NA	13	CASSLGGTDTQYF	TGCGCCAGCAGCTTGGGCGGCACAGATACGCAGTATTTT
TRBV5-4	NA	TRBJ2-7	NA	14	CASSLDGQHYEQYF	TGTGCCAGCAGCTTGGACGGACAGCACTACGAGCAGTACTTC
TRBV5-1	TRBD2	TRBJ2-7	NA	15	CASSERTSPSYEQYF	TGCGCCAGCAGCGAACGGACTAGCCCATCCTACGAGCAGTACTTC
TRBV5-6	NA	TRBJ1-1	NA	12	CASSFPLGGAFF	TGTGCCAGCAGCTTCCCCTTGGGAGGAGCTTTCTTT
TRBV5-1	TRBD2	TRBJ2-3	few	15	CASSLGLAATDTQYF	TGCGCCAGCAGCTTGGGACTAGCCGCCACAGATACGCAGTATTTT
TRBV20-1	NA	TRBJ1-1	few	16	CSASISGVRRNTEAFF	TGCAGTGCTAGTATCTCAGGGGTCAGGAGGAACACTGAAGCTTTCTTT
TRBV5-1	NA	TRBJ2-7	NA	14	CASSSSGGNYEQYF	TGCGCCAGCAGCTCATCAGGGGGGAACTACGAGCAGTACTTC
TRBV7-7	NA	TRBJ2-5	NA	15	CASSANTAPQETQYF	TGTGCCAGCAGCGCCAACACAGCTCCCCAAGAGACCCAGTACTTC
TRBV23-1	NA	TRBJ2-7	once	11	CARSTGSEQYF	TGCGCCAGGAGTACAGGTTCCGAGCAGTACTTC
TRBV2	NA	TRBJ1-3	NA	16	CASNRRHTSSGNTIYF	TGTGCCAGCAACCGTAGACATACGAGCTCTGGAAACACCATATATTTT
TRBV19	NA	TRBJ2-3	NA	15	CASSIVASEGDTQYF	TGTGCCAGTAGTATAGTGGCTAGTGAGGGAGATACGCAGTATTTT
TRBV12-2	NA	TRBJ2-7	NA	14	CASRLAPNFYEQYF	TGTGCAAGTCGCTTAGCTCCTAACTTCTACGAGCAGTACTTC
TRBV12-5	TRBD2	TRBJ2-3	NA	17	CASGSRPSGGAGDTQYF	TGTGCTAGTGGCAGCCGACCGAGCGGGGGGGCCGGAGATACGCAGTATTTT
TRBV6-4	NA	TRBJ1-1	NA	13	CASSVEANTEAFF	TGTGCCAGCAGTGTGGAGGCCAACACTGAAGCTTTCTTT
TRBV7-6	NA	TRBJ2-5	once	11	CASSTSETQYF	TGTGCCAGCAGCACATCAGAGACCCAGTACTTC
TRBV3-1/TRBV3-2	NA	TRBJ2-3	NA	16	CASSQETGPSTDTQYF	TGTGCCAGCAGCCAAGAAACAGGACCAAGCACAGATACGCAGTATTTT
TRBV5-4	NA	TRBJ2-1	NA	14	CASSLEPADLEQFF	TGTGCCAGCAGCTTGGAGCCAGCGGACCTTGAGCAGTTCTTC
TRBV3-1/TRBV3-2	NA	TRBJ2-1	NA	15	CASSLIGSSYNEQFF	TGTGCCAGCAGCCTAATAGGGAGCTCCTACAATGAGCAGTTCTTC
TRBV30	NA	TRBJ1-5	NA	15	CAWSAGRGNNQPQHF	TGTGCCTGGAGCGCCGGGCGGGGAAACAATCAGCCCCAGCATTTT
TRBV7-2	TRBD2	TRBJ2-1	NA	14	CASSSSTSIYEQFF	TGTGCCAGCAGCTCCTCGACTAGCATCTATGAGCAGTTCTTC
TRBV7-2	NA	TRBJ1-1	NA	15	CASSPGGAMNTEAFF	TGTGCCAGCAGTCCGGGGGGAGCCATGAACACTGAAGCTTTCTTT
TRBV7-2	NA	TRBJ2-7	NA	14	CASSPWTDRGEQYF	TGTGCCAGCAGCCCGTGGACGGACCGGGGAGAGCAGTACTTC
TRBV3-1/TRBV3-2	NA	TRBJ1-3	NA	14	CASSPTLQGRTIYF	TGTGCCAGCAGCCCGACCCTACAGGGTCGTACCATATATTTT
TRBV7-6	TRBD2	TRBJ2-2	NA	15	CASSLRPAGGRELFF	TGTGCCAGCAGCCTCCGCCCAGCGGGGGGGCGGGAGCTGTTTTTT
TRBV3-1/TRBV3-2	NA	TRBJ1-3	NA	16	CASSQDLPGNGNTIYF	TGTGCCAGCAGCCAAGATCTCCCGGGTAATGGAAACACCATATATTTT
TRBV29-1	NA	TRBJ1-2	NA	14	CSVEFPGFGGGYTF	TGCAGCGTTGAATTTCCAGGGTTCGGTGGTGGCTACACCTTC
TRBV6-5	NA	TRBJ1-1	NA	11	CASRTGSEAFF	TGTGCCAGCAGGACAGGATCTGAAGCTTTCTTT
TRBV30	NA	TRBJ1-2	NA	14	CAWSPRGPRDGYTF	TGTGCCTGGAGCCCGAGAGGGCCCCGCGATGGCTACACCTTC
TRBV9	NA	TRBJ2-5	NA	16	CASSTTGLGGLETQYF	TGTGCCAGCAGCACTACAGGGTTAGGTGGTTTGGAGACCCAGTACTTC
TRBV4-1	NA	TRBJ1-1	NA	13	CASSRKREAEAFF	TGCGCCAGCAGCCGAAAGAGGGAAGCTGAAGCTTTCTTT
TRBV11-2	NA	TRBJ2-5	NA	15	CASSLMRALQETQYF	TGTGCCAGCAGCTTAATGCGCGCCCTCCAAGAGACCCAGTACTTC
TRBV7-8	TRBD1	TRBJ1-2	NA	16	CASSSGTGGWNYGYTF	TGTGCCAGCAGTTCCGGGACAGGGGGCTGGAACTATGGCTACACCTTC
TRBV6-5	NA	TRBJ1-2	NA	12	CATFEGNGGYTF	TGTGCCACTTTCGAGGGAAACGGTGGCTACACCTTC
TRBV12-5	NA	TRBJ2-5	NA	13	CASGPHGAETQYF	TGTGCTAGTGGCCCTCACGGAGCGGAGACCCAGTACTTC
TRBV11-2	TRBD1	TRBJ1-6	NA	15	CASSPDRVPGSPLHF	TGTGCCAGCAGCCCCGACAGGGTTCCTGGTTCACCCCTCCACTTT
TRBV7-2	TRBD1	TRBJ2-7	NA	15	CASSTPGQGAFEQYF	TGTGCCAGCAGCACACCAGGACAGGGGGCTTTCGAGCAGTACTTC
TRBV20-1	NA	TRBJ2-1	NA	10	CSALEVREFF	TGCAGTGCTTTGGAGGTGCGGGAGTTCTTC
TRBV15	TRBD2	TRBJ2-1	NA	15	CATSRRGGSYNEQFF	TGTGCCACCAGCCGGCGGGGGGGATCCTACAATGAGCAGTTCTTC
TRBV1	NA	TRBJ2-3	NA	17	CTSSQDLDRVSTDTQYF	TGCACCAGCAGCCAAGACCTGGACAGGGTAAGCACAGATACGCAGTATTTT
TRBV29-1	NA	TRBJ2-2	few	12	CSVDGLAGELFF	TGCAGCGTTGATGGCCTGGCCGGGGAGCTGTTTTTT
TRBV5-4	TRBD1	TRBJ1-2	NA	14	CASSSNRGNYGYTF	TGTGCCAGCAGCTCCAACAGGGGGAACTATGGCTACACCTTC
TRBV14	TRBD1	TRBJ2-3	NA	16	CASSRHRGRGTDTQYF	TGTGCCAGCAGCCGTCACAGGGGGCGTGGCACAGATACGCAGTATTTT
TRBV27	TRBD1	TRBJ1-1	NA	12	CASNDRGTEAFF	TGTGCCAGCAATGACAGGGGCACTGAAGCTTTCTTT
TRBV7-9	NA	TRBJ2-1	NA	15	CASSSRLVVYNEQFF	TGTGCCAGCAGCTCGAGACTAGTCGTCTACAATGAGCAGTTCTTC
TRBV5-5	TRBD1	TRBJ1-1	NA	16	CASSLGTGGAIDQAFF	TGTGCCAGCAGCTTGGGGACAGGGGGCGCGATTGATCAAGCTTTCTTT
TRBV6-5	TRBD1	TRBJ1-1	NA	13	CASTQGVSTEAFF	TGTGCCAGCACCCAGGGGGTGAGCACTGAAGCTTTCTTT
TRBV9	TRBD2	TRBJ2-1	NA	16	CASSPVAGGGLDEQFF	TGTGCCAGCAGCCCAGTAGCGGGGGGAGGCTTGGATGAGCAGTTCTTC
TRBV27	TRBD2	TRBJ2-2	NA	17	CASRETSGGENTGELFF	TGTGCCAGCAGGGAGACTAGCGGGGGGGAGAACACCGGGGAGCTGTTTTTT
TRBV5-6	NA	TRBJ2-7	NA	14	CASSLFTGTYEQYF	TGTGCCAGCAGCTTGTTCACAGGGACATACGAGCAGTACTTC
TRBV20-1	NA	TRBJ1-1	NA	11	CSAVYITEAFF	TGCAGTGCTGTCTATATCACTGAAGCTTTCTTT
TRBV7-3	TRBD1	TRBJ2-3	NA	17	CASSLAGGTGGTDTQYF	TGTGCCAGCAGCTTAGCGGGCGGGACAGGGGGCACAGATACGCAGTATTTT